This T cell receptor beta chain stems from a study of blood T cells in healthy people across ages. CDR1 and CDR2 from the germline V gene are MDHEN and SYDVKM. CDR3 length equals 11 residues. Trimming pared 4 bases from V and 3 bases from J, leaving 0 bases between. A second PCR of 7 to 11 cycles used a sample-barcoded 5' primer and a J-beta primer mix. One entry per CDR3 protein results from TCRdb running MiXCR on the 5' RACE reads. The repertoire includes hundreds of thousands of distinct CDR3 sequences, around 68% of them detected once, and roughly 25% sits in the top ten. This sequence joins TRBV28 and TRBJ1-4; D remains unclear. What was sequenced was blood. The receptor was derived from a young man in good health. The chain's CDR3 is CASSSNEKLFF. CDR3 in DNA: TGTGCCAGCAGTTCTAATGAAAAACTGTTTTTT. The full variable domain, completed using reference TRBV28 and TRBJ1-4, is DVKVTQSSRYLVKRTGEKVFLECVQDMDHENMFWYRQDPGLGLRLIYFSYDVKMKEKGDIPEGYSVSREKKERFSLILESASTNQTSMYLCASSSNEKLFFGSGTQLSVL.